The 24 T cell receptor beta chains below all came from one sample that was sequenced in a study of cytomegalovirus exposure and HLA in healthy donors. 60 Vbeta and 13 Jbeta primers were used in PCR. Sequencing was performed with immunoSEQ multiplex PCR; in TCRdb, only in-frame clones are kept and a portion is missing. The table lists 75,000 to 90,000 clones. Sequenced material: PBMCs. The receptors were gathered from a woman aged 60 to 75 in good health and CMV-seronegative.

The rearrangement joins TRBV7-6 to TRBJ2-7; D is undetermined. Germline assignment: CDR1 SGHVS and CDR2 FNYEAQ. Trimming removed 4 bases from V and 2 bases from J, with 15 bases in between. The CDR3 is made up of 15 amino acids. In DNA form, the CDR3 reads TGTGCCAGCAGCTCCAATATCGCTGCGGCCTACGAGCAGTACTTC. It specifies CASSSNIAAAYEQYF. The variable domain in full, completed from reference TRBV7-6 and TRBJ2-7, reads GAGVSQSPRYKVTKRGQDVALRCDPISGHVSLYWYRQALGQGPEFLTYFNYEAQQDKSGLPNDRFSAERPEGSISTLTIQRTEQRDSAMYRCASSSNIAAAYEQYFGPGTRLTVT.

J is TRBJ1-1 and V is TRBV7-9; D is perhaps TRBD1 (5 bases). Deletions cut 1 base from V and 3 bases from J, with 15 bases between. The germline CDR1 and CDR2 sequences are SEHNR and FQNEAQ (reference sequence). This CDR3 is built from 16 residues. Written as DNA, the CDR3 is TGTGCCAGCAGCTTAGGGGCAGGGAGGGTACACACTGAAGCTTTCTTT. As protein: CASSLGAGRVHTEAFF. The whole variable domain, filled in from reference TRBV7-9 and TRBJ1-1, reads DTGVSQNPRHKITKRGQNVTFRCDPISEHNRLYWYRQTLGQGPEFLTYFQNEAQLEKSRLLSDRFSAERPKGSFSTLEIQRTEQGDSAMYLCASSLGAGRVHTEAFFGQGTRLTVV.

This chain connects TRBV21-1 to TRBJ2-7; the table's D call of TRBD1 was not tested on the DNA. TRBV21-1 counts as a pseudogene. The CDR3 has 14 residues. The CDR3 DNA is TGTGCCAGCAGCAATAGACAGAATATCGGCGAGCAGTACTTC. This encodes CASSNRQNIGEQYF.

This sequence joins TRBV7-2 and TRBJ2-6; 7 nucleotides match TRBD1. The CDR3 extends over 17 amino acids. Germline CDR1 and CDR2: SGHTA and FQGNSA. The junction had 9 bases not matched to a gene; V was cut back by 0 bases and J by 7 bases. CDR3: CASSLAPLTGRANVLTF. CDR3 coding DNA: TGTGCCAGCAGCTTAGCGCCACTGACAGGGAGAGCCAACGTCCTGACTTTC.

In DNA, the CDR3 is TGTGCCAGCAGTTTTGGCAGGGTCTACGAGCAGTACTTC. It translates to CASSFGRVYEQYF. The chain joins TRBV27 to TRBJ2-7, with a tentative D call TRBD1 (5 bases). In germline, CDR1 is MNHEY, CDR2 SMNVEV (reference sequence). V lost 3 bases to trimming and J lost 3 bases, with 9 bases between them. The CDR3 is 13 amino acids.

This sequence joins TRBV4-2 and TRBJ2-7, with D possibly TRBD2 on 5 matching bases. The CDR3 totals 16 residues. CDR1 is LGHNA and CDR2 is YNFKEQ in the germline V gene. The V end was cut by 0 bases, the J end by 3 bases, with 15 bases between. CDR3 nucleotides: TGTGCCAGCAGCCAAGATCAGGACGGGGTTAGCTACGAGCAGTACTTC. This translates into CASSQDQDGVSYEQYF.

The V and J genes are TRBV2 and TRBJ2-1; 10 bases are a match to TRBD2. V shed 10 bases, J shed 6 bases, and the junction held 9 bases outside the gene matches. The CDR3 runs 14 residues. Germline assignment: CDR1 SNHLY and CDR2 FYNNEI. CDR3 residues: CATNPSGRINEQFF. The CDR3, as DNA: TGTGCCACCAACCCTAGCGGGAGAATCAATGAGCAGTTCTTC.

This chain links TRBV21-1 with TRBJ2-7; TRBD1, the D gene given by the table, was not confirmed from the DNA. TRBV21-1 is described as a pseudogene. The CDR3 is made up of 15 amino acids. CDR3 loop: CASSRPRGTRVHGYF. CDR3 coding DNA: TGTGCCAGCAGCCGCCCGAGGGGGACAAGGGTACATGGGTACTTC.

Concerning this clone itself: The same CDR3 arises from other DNA sequences in this sample as well. This chain joins TRBV4-2 and TRBJ2-2; TRBD2 agrees at 9 bases. The CDR3 contains 17 residues. V shed 0 bases and J 4 bases; nucleotides not matched to a gene: 6. The germline V gene encodes CDR1 LGHNA and CDR2 YNFKEQ. CDR3 region: CASSQEGAGGGTGELFF. The CDR3 nucleotides read TGTGCCAGCAGCCAAGAGGGTGCGGGAGGGGGCACCGGGGAGCTGTTTTTT.

This chain joins TRBV19 and TRBJ1-5; 7 nucleotides match TRBD1. Germline V CDR1 and CDR2: LNHDA, SQIVND (reference sequence). J gave up 3 bases and V 6 bases, and 8 bases lay outside the gene matches. The CDR3 runs to 15 residues. CDR3 DNA: TGTGCCAGTAGGTGGTTGCAGGGGGTCAATCAGCCCCAGCATTTT. This encodes CASRWLQGVNQPQHF.

As DNA, the CDR3 is TGCGCCAGCAGCTCGCAGGGGCAGGGGTCAGATACGCAGTATTTT. This encodes CASSSQGQGSDTQYF. This chain uses TRBV5-1 with TRBJ2-3, with TRBD1 as a possible D gene (6 bases). The CDR3 spans 15 residues. Trimming removed 3 bases from V and 4 bases from J, with 15 bases in between. Germline values: CDR1 SGHRS, CDR2 YFSETQ.

The rearrangement joins TRBV2 to TRBJ1-5; D remains ambiguous. Deletions cut 7 bases from V and 0 bases from J, with 13 bases between. The germline CDR1 and CDR2 sequences are SNHLY and FYNNEI. The CDR3 contains 15 residues. The CDR3 DNA follows: TGTGCCAGCAAAGTTTCGGGGTATAGCAATCAGCCCCAGCATTTT. It codes for CASKVSGYSNQPQHF.

V gene TRBV28 combines with J gene TRBJ2-7; D uncertain. V was pared by 10 bases and J by 5 bases, with 12 bases between. CDR1 and CDR2 (germline): MDHEN, SYDVKM. CDR3 length equals 11 residues. The CDR3, as DNA: TGTGCCACCCTCAGTCGGGACGAGCAGTACTTC. Residues: CATLSRDEQYF.

CDR3 DNA sequence: TGTGCCAGCGGGGAGACTAGCGCCAATGAGCAGTTCTTC. Protein: CASGETSANEQFF. The J gene is TRBJ2-1, the V gene TRBV28; 8 bases align to TRBD2. This CDR3 has 13 amino acids. Germline-derived CDR1 and CDR2 are MDHEN and SYDVKM. V lost 8 bases, J lost 6 bases, and 6 bases stayed unmatched.

The chain employs TRBV11-2 and TRBJ2-7; D perhaps matches TRBD1 (6 bases). V was cut by 5 bases and J by 7 bases, with 21 bases left in between. The CDR3 covers 15 residues. Germline CDR1 reads SGHAT; CDR2 reads FQNNGV. CDR3 in DNA: TGTGCCAGCAGCGGACCGGACAGCCCCCTAGGGGAGCAGTACTTC. Protein sequence: CASSGPDSPLGEQYF.

This sequence joins TRBV30 and TRBJ1-3, with 10 bases that match TRBD1. The CDR3 is 17 residues long. V was pared by 0 bases and J by 0 bases, with 5 bases of the junction left unmatched. Per germline, CDR1 GTSNPN and CDR2 SVGIG (reference sequence). CDR3 sequence reads: CAWSVKGQGRSGNTIYF. CDR3 in DNA: TGTGCCTGGAGTGTAAAGGGACAGGGGCGCTCTGGAAACACCATATATTTT.

The chain uses TRBV5-4 and TRBJ2-3; no clear D gene. Trimming took off 1 base at V and 2 bases at J, with 8 bases between the two ends. This CDR3 has 14 residues. Germline CDR1 and CDR2: SGHNT and YYREEE (reference sequence). The DNA of the CDR3 is TGTGCCAGCAGCTTGCGGCAGGTCACAGATACGCAGTATTTT. This encodes CASSLRQVTDTQYF.

This rearrangement joins TRBV11-2 to TRBJ2-1; TRBD2 aligns across 9 bases. The trim removed 3 bases at V and 7 bases at J, leaving 13 bases unmatched. CDR3 size: 17 residues. CDR1 is SGHAT and CDR2 is FQNNGV in the germline V gene. DNA for the CDR3: TGTGCCAGCAGCTTTAGCGGGAGTTTTCAGCTGTTGAATGAGCAGTTCTTC. Amino acids: CASSFSGSFQLLNEQFF.

The chain joins TRBV28 to TRBJ2-7; 8 bases match TRBD2. Germline V gene lookup returns CDR1 MDHEN and CDR2 SYDVKM. V dropped 4 bases and J dropped 5; count of bases not matched to a gene: 13. This CDR3 comprises 16 residues. The CDR3 here is CASSSASGPDWHEQYF. In nucleotides, the CDR3 is TGTGCCAGCAGTTCGGCTAGCGGGCCTGATTGGCACGAGCAGTACTTC.

The CDR3 DNA sequence: TGTGCCAGCATCCAAAGGGCCAGGGGTGATGGCTACACCTTC. Translation: CASIQRARGDGYTF. The chain carries TRBV6-1 and TRBJ1-2, with a tentative D call TRBD1 (6 bases). The CDR3 is 14 amino acids. Per the germline V gene, CDR1 is MNHNS and CDR2 is SASEGT. Between the trimmed V and J ends, which lost 7 bases and 6 bases, there was a span of 18 bases.

The rearrangement joins TRBV7-9 to TRBJ2-2; 9 nucleotides match TRBD2. The junction had 7 bases not matched to a gene; V was cut back by 10 bases and J by 4 bases. Looked up from germline, CDR1 is SEHNR and CDR2 is FQNEAQ (reference sequence). CDR3 length: 14 amino acids. CDR3 bases: TGTGCCAATGGTCCAGCGGGGGGCACCGGGGAGCTGTTTTTT. This codes for CANGPAGGTGELFF.

This chain connects TRBV21-1 to TRBJ2-3; TRBD2, the table's D call, lacks a check against the DNA. TRBV21-1 is a pseudogene locus. This CDR3 contains 18 residues. CDR3 sequence: CASSLPSGTYLGTDTQYF. The CDR3 DNA is TGTGCCAGCAGCTTACCTAGCGGGACCTACCTAGGCACAGATACGCAGTATTTT.

The rearrangement uses TRBV6-1 and TRBJ2-3; D possibly corresponds to TRBD1 (6 bases). This CDR3 is built from 14 residues. Trimming shortened V by 2 bases and J by 7 bases, and 13 bases separated the two germline ends. The V gene's germline CDR1 is MNHNS and CDR2 SASEGT. This CDR3 is CASSEYGTQNTQYF. CDR3 in DNA: TGTGCCAGCAGTGAATATGGGACACAGAATACGCAGTATTTT.

The CDR3 coding sequence is TGTGCCAGCAGCTTTTATCGTCTAGCCAGCACAGATACGCAGTATTTT. The encoded protein is CASSFYRLASTDTQYF. This sequence joins TRBV7-9 and TRBJ2-3; TRBD2 is a possible D gene (5 bases). The V and J ends lost 3 bases and 0 bases respectively, with 13 bases between them. The germline V gene encodes CDR1 SEHNR and CDR2 FQNEAQ (reference sequence). The CDR3 is made up of 16 amino acids.